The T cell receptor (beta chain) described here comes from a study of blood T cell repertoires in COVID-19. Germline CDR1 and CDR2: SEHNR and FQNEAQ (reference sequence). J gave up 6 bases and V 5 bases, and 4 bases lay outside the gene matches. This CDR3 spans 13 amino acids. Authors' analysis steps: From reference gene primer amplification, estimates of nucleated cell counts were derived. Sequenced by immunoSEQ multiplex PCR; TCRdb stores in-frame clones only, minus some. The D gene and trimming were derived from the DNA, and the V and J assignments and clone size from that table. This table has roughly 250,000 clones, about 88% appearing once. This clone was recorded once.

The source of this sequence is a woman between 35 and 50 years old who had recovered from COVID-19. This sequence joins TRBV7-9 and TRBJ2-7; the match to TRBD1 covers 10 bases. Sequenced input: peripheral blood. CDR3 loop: CASSPRDRGEQYF. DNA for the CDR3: TGTGCCAGCAGCCCCCGGGACAGGGGCGAGCAGTACTTC. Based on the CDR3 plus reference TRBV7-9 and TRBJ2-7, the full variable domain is DTGVSQNPRHKITKRGQNVTFRCDPISEHNRLYWYRQTLGQGPEFLTYFQNEAQLEKSRLLSDRFSAERPKGSFSTLEIQRTEQGDSAMYLCASSPRDRGEQYFGPGTRLTVT.